These T cell receptor beta chains were read from a single sample in a study of control samples from healthy donors and cancer patients. TCRdb's table, derived via immunoSEQ multiplex PCR, lists solely in-frame clones and lacks some. The table lists around 33,000 clones, approximately 86% of them singletons. The material sequenced was PBMCs. The source of these receptors is a woman in her 40s with lung cancer. The CDR3 runs from the conserved cysteine through the conserved F or W. Fields, in order: V gene, J gene, CDR3 protein.

v_gene: TRBV6-5; j_gene: TRBJ2-3; CDR3aa: CASCAIGGTQYF
v_gene: TRBV7-9; j_gene: TRBJ2-7; CDR3aa: CASSLKTYEQYF
v_gene: TRBV7-8; j_gene: TRBJ2-2; CDR3aa: CASSLLASNTGELFF
v_gene: TRBV7-8; j_gene: TRBJ2-5; CDR3aa: CASSRGDGETQYF
v_gene: TRBV10-3; j_gene: TRBJ2-7; CDR3aa: CAAALGGDYEQYF
v_gene: TRBV6-1; j_gene: TRBJ2-3; CDR3aa: CASSETGGGAATQYF
v_gene: TRBV5-6; j_gene: TRBJ1-6; CDR3aa: CASSFRDFSPLHF
v_gene: TRBV18; j_gene: TRBJ2-5; CDR3aa: CASSPPVRVEETQYF
v_gene: TRBV10-2; j_gene: TRBJ2-2; CDR3aa: CASSSGASNTGELFF
v_gene: TRBV18; j_gene: TRBJ2-7; CDR3aa: CASSPRTGGYEQYF
v_gene: TRBV30; j_gene: TRBJ2-5; CDR3aa: CAWSVPQTISKTQYF
v_gene: TRBV27; j_gene: TRBJ1-2; CDR3aa: CASSLLSYYGYTF
v_gene: TRBV27; j_gene: TRBJ1-4; CDR3aa: CASSPGEGNEKLFF
v_gene: TRBV2; j_gene: TRBJ1-5; CDR3aa: CASRRGAGRQPQHF
v_gene: TRBV7-9; j_gene: TRBJ2-6; CDR3aa: CASTPPGESGANVLTF
v_gene: TRBV4-1; j_gene: TRBJ2-7; CDR3aa: CASSQNPEEQYF
v_gene: TRBV5-8; j_gene: TRBJ1-1; CDR3aa: CASSSTRGGAFF
v_gene: TRBV7-7; j_gene: TRBJ2-1; CDR3aa: CASSLGRSGNEQFF
v_gene: TRBV19; j_gene: TRBJ2-1; CDR3aa: CASSAGGPYNEQFF
v_gene: TRBV25-1; j_gene: TRBJ2-5; CDR3aa: CASSAQGFETQYF
v_gene: TRBV2; j_gene: TRBJ2-1; CDR3aa: CASSREAGDYNEQFF
v_gene: TRBV9; j_gene: TRBJ1-1; CDR3aa: CASSVAPSGAEAFF
v_gene: TRBV7-3; j_gene: TRBJ2-7; CDR3aa: CASSLTRESEQYF
v_gene: TRBV28; j_gene: TRBJ1-4; CDR3aa: CASSVEVGLNEKLFF